These 6 T cell receptor beta chains came from one sample sequenced in a study of blood T cell repertoires in COVID-19. Libraries were prepared by immunoSEQ multiplex PCR; TCRdb keeps only in-frame clonotypes and omits some of them. The sample records about 140,000 clones, approximately 86% being singletons. The source material was peripheral blood. Source of these receptors: a woman aged 55-69 years with acute or convalescent COVID-19.

CDR3 sequence reads: CSVALAGVGADTQYF. The CDR3 DNA reads as TGCAGCGTTGCGCTAGCGGGGGTGGGGGCAGATACGCAGTATTTT. J is TRBJ2-3 and V is TRBV29-1; 10 bases map to TRBD2. The CDR3 length is 15 residues. Trimming took 4 bases from V and 4 from J; bases not matched to a gene: 8. Per the germline V gene, CDR1 is SQVTM and CDR2 is ANQGSEA.

This chain uses TRBV28 with TRBJ1-2; D not resolved. There are 14 residues in the CDR3. Germline V gene lookup returns CDR1 MDHEN and CDR2 SYDVKM. V was cut by 2 bases and J by 4 bases, with 11 bases left in between. The CDR3 is CASSLPATGYGYTF. The CDR3 coding sequence is TGTGCCAGCAGTTTACCGGCCACGGGCTATGGCTACACCTTC.

The CDR3 here is CASSLRGGILNSNQPQHF. The CDR3, as DNA: TGTGCCAGCAGCTTAAGGGGGGGGATCCTAAATAGCAATCAGCCCCAGCATTTT. The gene calls are TRBV7-2 and TRBJ1-5; a weak D match, TRBD1 (6 bases). CDR3 length: 18 residues. CDR1 and CDR2 from the germline V gene are SGHTA and FQGNSA. Trimming removed 2 bases from V and 0 bases from J, with 17 bases in between.

The chain carries TRBV5-4 and TRBJ2-5, with TRBD1 identical over 7 bases. In germline, CDR1 is SGHNT, CDR2 YYREEE (reference sequence). Unmatched junction bases numbered 7, after V lost 4 bases and J lost 4 bases. The CDR3 sequence is 14 residues long. The CDR3 region is CASSPPGGGETQYF. The DNA for the CDR3 is TGTGCCAGCAGCCCCCCAGGGGGTGGAGAGACCCAGTACTTC.

This chain uses TRBV7-2 with TRBJ2-3; D unresolved. Trimming left V 3 bases short and J 1 base short, with 5 bases between. Germline CDR1 is SGHTA and CDR2 is FQGNSA. The CDR3 is made up of 13 amino acids. The CDR3 is CASSFPGTDTQYF. The CDR3 DNA sequence: TGTGCCAGCAGCTTTCCGGGCACAGATACGCAGTATTTT.

A few counts support this clone. The chain recombines TRBV9 with TRBJ1-1, with D tentatively TRBD1 (5 bases). Germline V gene lookup returns CDR1 SGDLS and CDR2 YYNGEE. The CDR3 extends over 16 amino acids. The V end lost 3 bases, the J end lost 11 bases, and 26 bases lay between the germline ends. The CDR3 sequence is CASSAGGDAGVLRAFF. The CDR3 nucleotides are TGTGCCAGCAGCGCCGGAGGGGACGCGGGGGTGCTGAGGGCTTTCTTT.